Listed here are 11 T cell receptor beta chains from one sample, sequenced in a study of vaccination effects on CD4 cells after COVID-19. Method: immunoSEQ multiplex PCR; TCRdb's copy keeps in-frame clones and lacks some. The sample lists tens of thousands of clones, 55% to 75% occurring once. ViraFEST expansion of antigen-specific CD4+ T cells with viral peptide pools preceded sequencing. Cells that had been cultured for 10 days were the source of isolated CD4+ T cells. The participants, recipients of two vaccine doses, got either BNT162b2 or mRNA-1273. No antigen is known for these receptors. The material was CD4+ T cells from PBMCs cultured with HCoV-NL63 spike peptides, obtained after COVID-19 vaccination. The receptors originated from a human donor who received a COVID-19 vaccine.

This clone appeared a few times. The chain uses TRBV10-2 and TRBJ2-5; possible D gene TRBD1, 5 bases. Trimming took off 3 bases at V and 7 bases at J, with 15 bases between the two ends. The CDR3 contains 14 residues. Germline values: CDR1 WSHSY, CDR2 SAAADI. The CDR3 DNA reads as TGCGCCAGCAGTGAATCCAGGGCAGAAGGGACCCAGTACTTC. Translation: CASSESRAEGTQYF.

The J gene is TRBJ1-4, the V gene TRBV18; possible D gene TRBD1, 6 bases. Germline CDR1 reads KGHSH; CDR2 reads LQKENI. CDR3 length: 13 amino acids. Trimming cost V 11 bases and J 0 bases, with 10 bases left between them. The CDR3 region is CAGQRATNEKLFF. The CDR3, as DNA: TGTGCCGGACAGAGAGCAACTAATGAAAAACTGTTTTTT.

This clone was seen just once. The chain joins TRBV4-2 to TRBJ2-3; 13 nucleotides align to TRBD2. V gave up 4 bases and J gave up 4 bases; unmatched junction bases: 5. CDR3 length equals 16 residues. Germline-derived CDR1 and CDR2 are LGHNA and YNFKEQ. The CDR3 DNA reads TGTGCCAGCAGCCGCAAAACTAGCGGGGGGGCAGATACGCAGTATTTT. This gives the protein CASSRKTSGGADTQYF.

The chain uses TRBV12-5 and TRBJ2-5, with 9 nucleotides matching TRBD1. Germline CDR1 LGHNT, CDR2 FRNRAP. V trimming: 1 base; J trimming: 6 bases; junction bases outside the gene matches: 3. There are 14 residues in the CDR3. The CDR3 sequence: CASGLDGQGQTQYF. The DNA of the CDR3 is TGTGCTAGTGGTTTGGACGGACAGGGGCAGACCCAGTACTTC.

V is TRBV27 and J is TRBJ2-2; D is ambiguous. Germline V gives CDR1 MNHEY, CDR2 SMNVEV (reference sequence). V was trimmed by 6 bases and J by 4 bases, leaving 12 bases between them. The CDR3 covers 14 residues. CDR3 nucleotides: TGTGCCAGCAGCCGCGGAGTTAGCACCGGGGAGCTGTTTTTT. It translates to CASSRGVSTGELFF.

V usage is TRBV6-5 and J usage is TRBJ1-5; D is unclear. The CDR3 is 13 residues long. CDR1 is MNHEY, CDR2 SVGAGI, per germline. Between the trimmed V and J ends, which lost 2 bases and 2 bases, there was a span of 4 bases. The CDR3 is CASSYRGNQPQHF. The CDR3, as DNA: TGTGCCAGCAGTTACAGGGGCAATCAGCCCCAGCATTTT.

This sequence joins TRBV5-1 and TRBJ2-5, with 7 bases fitting TRBD1. The CDR3 spans 21 residues. The germline V gene has CDR1 SGHRS and CDR2 YFSETQ. The V segment lost 2 bases and the J segment 2 bases; nucleotides outside the gene matches: 24. The chain's CDR3 is CASSLNVYPRDRTLKQETQYF. Written as DNA, the CDR3 is TGCGCCAGCAGCTTAAACGTCTACCCCCGGGACAGAACACTAAAACAAGAGACCCAGTACTTC.

V usage is TRBV4-1 and J usage is TRBJ2-1, with 11 bases fitting TRBD2. Germline V gene lookup returns CDR1 MGHRA and CDR2 YSYEKL. V dropped 0 bases and J dropped 4; count of bases not matched to a gene: 2. The CDR3 is 16 amino acids. CDR3 nucleotides: TGCGCCAGCAGCCAAGAGTCTAGCGGGGGGTACAATGAGCAGTTCTTC. Its protein product is CASSQESSGGYNEQFF.

This chain connects TRBV18 to TRBJ2-2; possible D gene TRBD1, 5 bases. With 6 bases removed from V and 2 bases from J, the gap between germline ends came to 10 bases. Germline lookup yields CDR1 KGHSH and CDR2 LQKENI. The CDR3 consists of 14 residues. The CDR3 loop reads CASSSTVNTGELFF. CDR3 coding DNA: TGTGCCAGCTCGTCGACAGTAAACACCGGGGAGCTGTTTTTT.

The rearrangement links TRBV5-6 to TRBJ2-1; D unresolved. The CDR3 is made up of 16 amino acids. V dropped 0 bases and J dropped 0 bases, with 10 bases sitting between them. Per the germline V gene, CDR1 is SGHDT and CDR2 is YYEEEE. In DNA, the CDR3 is TGTGCCAGCAGCTTGGGACTCCGTAGCTCCTACAATGAGCAGTTCTTC. Translation gives CASSLGLRSSYNEQFF.

The CDR3 loop is CASSFNGMEKLFF. The CDR3 region has the DNA TGCGCCAGCAGCTTCAATGGGATGGAAAAACTGTTTTTT. The chain joins TRBV5-1 to TRBJ1-4, with D unclear. Germline V gives CDR1 SGHRS, CDR2 YFSETQ. The ends were cut back, 2 bases at V and 8 bases at J, with 10 bases in the middle. This CDR3 region has 13 residues.